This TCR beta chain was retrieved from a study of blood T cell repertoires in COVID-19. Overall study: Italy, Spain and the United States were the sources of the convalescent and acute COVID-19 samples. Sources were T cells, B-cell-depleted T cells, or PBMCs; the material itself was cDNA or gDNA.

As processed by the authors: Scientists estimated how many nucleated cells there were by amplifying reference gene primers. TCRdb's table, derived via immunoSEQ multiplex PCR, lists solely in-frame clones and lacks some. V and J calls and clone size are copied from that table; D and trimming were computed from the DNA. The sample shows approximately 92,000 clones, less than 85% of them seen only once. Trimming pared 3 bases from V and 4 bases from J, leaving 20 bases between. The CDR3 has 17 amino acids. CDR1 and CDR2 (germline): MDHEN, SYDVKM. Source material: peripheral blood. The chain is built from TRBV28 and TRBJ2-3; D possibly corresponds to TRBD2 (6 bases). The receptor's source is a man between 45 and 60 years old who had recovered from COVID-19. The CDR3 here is CASSLAAPTGAADTQYF. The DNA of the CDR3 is TGTGCCAGCAGTTTGGCCGCCCCAACGGGAGCGGCAGATACGCAGTATTTT.